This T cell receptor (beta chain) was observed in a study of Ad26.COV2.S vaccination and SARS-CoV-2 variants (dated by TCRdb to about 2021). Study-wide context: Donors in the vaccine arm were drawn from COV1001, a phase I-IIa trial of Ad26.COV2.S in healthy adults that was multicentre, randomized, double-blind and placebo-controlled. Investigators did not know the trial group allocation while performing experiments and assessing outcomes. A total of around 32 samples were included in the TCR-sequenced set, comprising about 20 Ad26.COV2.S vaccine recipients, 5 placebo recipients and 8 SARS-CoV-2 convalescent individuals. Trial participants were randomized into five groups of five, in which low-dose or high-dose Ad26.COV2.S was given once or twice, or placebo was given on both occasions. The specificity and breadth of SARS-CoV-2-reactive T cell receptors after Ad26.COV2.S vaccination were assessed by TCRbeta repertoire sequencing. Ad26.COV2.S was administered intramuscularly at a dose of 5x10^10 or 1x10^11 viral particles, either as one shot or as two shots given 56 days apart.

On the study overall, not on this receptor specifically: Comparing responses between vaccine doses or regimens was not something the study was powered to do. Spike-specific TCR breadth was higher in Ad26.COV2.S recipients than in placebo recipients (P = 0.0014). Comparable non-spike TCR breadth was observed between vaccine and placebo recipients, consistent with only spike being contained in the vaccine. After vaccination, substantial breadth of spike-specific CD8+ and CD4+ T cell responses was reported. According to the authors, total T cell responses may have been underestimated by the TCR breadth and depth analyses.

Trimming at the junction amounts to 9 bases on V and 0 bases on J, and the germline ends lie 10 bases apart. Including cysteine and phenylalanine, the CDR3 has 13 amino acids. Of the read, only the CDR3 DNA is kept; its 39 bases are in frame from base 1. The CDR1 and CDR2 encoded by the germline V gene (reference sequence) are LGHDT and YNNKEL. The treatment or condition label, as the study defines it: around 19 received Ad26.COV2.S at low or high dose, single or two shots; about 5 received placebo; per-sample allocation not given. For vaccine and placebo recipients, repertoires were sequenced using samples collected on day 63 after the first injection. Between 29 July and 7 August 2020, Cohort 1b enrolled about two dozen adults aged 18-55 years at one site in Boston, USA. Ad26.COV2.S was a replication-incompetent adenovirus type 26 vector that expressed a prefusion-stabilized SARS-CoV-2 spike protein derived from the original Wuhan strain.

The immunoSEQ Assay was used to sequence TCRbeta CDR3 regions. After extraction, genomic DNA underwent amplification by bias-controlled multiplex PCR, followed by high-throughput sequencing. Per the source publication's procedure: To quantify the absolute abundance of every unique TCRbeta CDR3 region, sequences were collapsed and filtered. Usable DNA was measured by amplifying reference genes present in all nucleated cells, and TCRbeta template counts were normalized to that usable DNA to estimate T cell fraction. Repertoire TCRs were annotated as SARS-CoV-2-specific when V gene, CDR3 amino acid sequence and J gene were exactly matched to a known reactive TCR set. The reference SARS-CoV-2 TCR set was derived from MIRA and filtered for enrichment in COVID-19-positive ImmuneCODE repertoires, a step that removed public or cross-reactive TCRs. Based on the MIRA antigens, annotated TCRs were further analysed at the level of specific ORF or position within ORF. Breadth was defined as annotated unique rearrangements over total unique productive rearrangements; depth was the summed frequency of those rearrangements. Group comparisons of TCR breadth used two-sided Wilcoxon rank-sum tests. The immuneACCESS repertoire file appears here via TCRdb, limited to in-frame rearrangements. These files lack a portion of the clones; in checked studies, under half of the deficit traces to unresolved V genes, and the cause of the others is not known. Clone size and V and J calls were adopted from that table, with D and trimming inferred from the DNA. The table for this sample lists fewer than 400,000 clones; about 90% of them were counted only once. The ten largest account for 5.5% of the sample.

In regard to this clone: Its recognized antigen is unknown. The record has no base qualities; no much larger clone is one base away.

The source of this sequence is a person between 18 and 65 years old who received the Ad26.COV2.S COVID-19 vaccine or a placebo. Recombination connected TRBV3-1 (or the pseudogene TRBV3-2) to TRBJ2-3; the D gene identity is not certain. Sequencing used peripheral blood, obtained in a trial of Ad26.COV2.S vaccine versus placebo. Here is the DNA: TGTGCCAGTAAGTGCTCTAGCACAGATACGCAGTATTTT. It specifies CASKCSSTDTQYF.